This is a list of T cell receptor beta chains from one sample in a study of post-analysis software for immune sequencing data. TCRdb ran MiXCR on the PCR reads and lists one entry per CDR3 protein. The sample has fewer than 600,000 distinct CDR3 sequences, under 55% seen once. The sequencing sample was made of blood. These TCRs come from a girl under 18 with multiple sclerosis. Both conserved end residues are part of each CDR3. D genes are given only for firm matches. The size field is filled for only some rows; it gives once, few, many or a size class.

CASSLARASGNYEQYF TGCGCCAGCAGCTTGGCCAGGGCTAGCGGAAACTACGAGCAGTACTTC TRBD2 TRBJ2-7 NA TRBV5-1
CASSYSAGGSPETQYF TGTGCCAGCAGTTACTCAGCGGGAGGGTCCCCAGAGACCCAGTACTTC TRBD2 TRBJ2-5 NA TRBV6-5
CASRSSSGYGYTF TGTGCCAGCAGAAGCTCCTCGGGCTATGGCTACACCTTC NA TRBJ1-2 few TRBV27
CASSLRTSGSIREQFF TGCGCCAGCAGCTTGCGGACTAGCGGGAGTATTCGGGAGCAGTTCTTC TRBD2 TRBJ2-1 NA TRBV5-1
CSARRGVNRADSYEQYF TGCAGTGCTAGGCGTGGGGTGAACAGGGCGGACTCCTACGAGCAGTACTTC NA TRBJ2-7 few TRBV20-1
CASSLAGTAQEFF TGTGCCAGCAGCTTAGCGGGAACGGCGCAGGAGTTCTTC NA TRBJ2-1 few TRBV7-2
CSARGVAGPSTDTQYF TGCAGTGCTAGAGGGGTAGCGGGGCCGAGCACAGATACGCAGTATTTT TRBD2 TRBJ2-3 NA TRBV20-1
CSVEARGLAGTIAKNIQYF TGCAGCGTTGAAGCTCGGGGACTAGCGGGGACCATAGCCAAAAACATTCAGTACTTC TRBD2 TRBJ2-4 NA TRBV29-1
CASRREAYQETQYF TGTGCCAGCCGCAGGGAAGCGTACCAAGAGACCCAGTACTTC NA TRBJ2-5 NA TRBV28
CASSLEGQGRQPQHF TGTGCCAGCAGTTTAGAGGGACAGGGCCGGCAGCCCCAGCATTTT TRBD1 TRBJ1-5 NA TRBV27
CASSNNVEAFF TGTGCCAGCAGCAACAACGTTGAAGCTTTCTTT NA TRBJ1-1 few TRBV2
CASSLGTGNNSPLHF TGCGCCAGCAGCTTGGGGACGGGCAATAATTCACCCCTCCACTTT NA TRBJ1-6 NA TRBV5-1
CASSYSGLAGRETQYF TGTGCCAGCAGTTACTCCGGACTAGCGGGTAGAGAGACCCAGTACTTC TRBD2 TRBJ2-5 NA TRBV6-2/TRBV6-3
CASGGSAGLGTDTQYF TGTGCCAGCGGGGGATCGGCCGGCCTTGGCACAGATACGCAGTATTTT NA TRBJ2-3 NA TRBV6-6
CASSESQGTNYGYTF TGTGCCAGCAGTGAATCCCAGGGAACTAACTATGGCTACACCTTC NA TRBJ1-2 NA TRBV2
CASSFPTLAGVYNEQFF TGTGCCAGCAGTTTCCCCACACTAGCGGGAGTGTACAATGAGCAGTTCTTC TRBD2 TRBJ2-1 NA TRBV28